A selection of T cell receptor beta chains follows, all from one sample in a study of identical twins. TCRdb re-analysed the 5' RACE reads in MiXCR, keeping a single row per CDR3 protein. The data contain more than 600,000 distinct CDR3 sequences, about 18% of them singletons. These same records also appear under a second study, on T cells expressing NK-cell markers.

Sequenced: PBMCs. Receptor source: a woman aged 18-35 years in good health. The CDR3 runs from the conserved cysteine through the conserved F or W. The D gene is left open where the match is weak. Rows may omit the clone size; those that give it use once, few, many or a size class.

size	V	J	D	DNA	CDR3
few	TRBV6-2/TRBV6-3	TRBJ2-7	TRBD2	TGTGCCAGCACGGTACCGCGGGAGTCGCCCTACGAGCAGTACTTC	CASTVPRESPYEQYF
many	TRBV15	TRBJ2-3	TRBD2	TGTGCCACCAGCAGAGACGGGGGGTTCAGCACAGATACGCAGTATTTT	CATSRDGGFSTDTQYF
many	TRBV7-9	TRBJ2-7	NA	TGTGCCAGCAGTTGGGACACCTTCTACGAGCAGTACTTC	CASSWDTFYEQYF
many	TRBV12-3/TRBV12-4	TRBJ2-5	NA	TGTGCCAGCAGTCCCAACCAAGAGACCCAGTACTTC	CASSPNQETQYF
NA	TRBV18	TRBJ2-3	NA	TGTGCCAGCTCAGCCGGGCTTCTGGTGGATACGCAGTATTTT	CASSAGLLVDTQYF
few	TRBV30	TRBJ2-7	NA	TGTGCCTGCCAGAGGGGCAGGACGGGGAGCTACGAGCAGTACTTC	CACQRGRTGSYEQYF
few	TRBV5-1	TRBJ1-6	NA	TGCGCCAGCAGACAGGAAAATTCACCCCTCCACTTT	CASRQENSPLHF
NA	TRBV29-1	TRBJ2-7	TRBD2	TGCAGCGTTAGAACTAGCGGGGGCCTGGAGCAGTACTTC	CSVRTSGGLEQYF
few	TRBV19	TRBJ2-1	TRBD1	TGTGCCAGTAGCCGGGCGGACAGGGTAAATGAGCAGTTCTTC	CASSRADRVNEQFF
NA	TRBV7-9	TRBJ2-1	NA	TGTGCCAGCAGCGAAGGGGGTAGCGTGAATGAGCAGTTCTTC	CASSEGGSVNEQFF
few	TRBV27	TRBJ2-1	TRBD2	TGTGCCAGCAGATCCCGGGACTATAAACAGTTCTTC	CASRSRDYKQFF
few	TRBV5-1	TRBJ2-2	TRBD1	TGCGCCAGCAGCGTAGAACCGGGACAGGGGAAGGGGGAGCTGTTTTTT	CASSVEPGQGKGELFF
few	TRBV12-3/TRBV12-4	TRBJ1-1	NA	TGTGCCAGCATCCCCGGGGGAAGAACTGAAGCTTTCTTT	CASIPGGRTEAFF
few	TRBV12-3/TRBV12-4	TRBJ1-3	NA	TGTGCCAGCAGTAACCGACAGAAGTGGTCTGGAAACACCATATATTTT	CASSNRQKWSGNTIYF
NA	TRBV20-1	TRBJ2-1	NA	TGCAGTGCTAGAGAGAGTAGGAGCGAGCAGTTCTTC	CSARESRSEQFF
NA	TRBV12-3/TRBV12-4	TRBJ2-1	NA	TGTGCCAGCAGTTTAGGCTTCTCTCGCCCCGAGCAGTTCTTC	CASSLGFSRPEQFF
few	TRBV4-3	TRBJ2-7	NA	TGCGCCAGCAGCAGGGAAGTTTTGGGCTCCTACGAGCAGTACTTC	CASSREVLGSYEQYF
NA	TRBV9	TRBJ1-1	NA	TGTGCCAGCAGCTCCGATGTCGGACACCGAAACACTGAAGCTTTCTTT	CASSSDVGHRNTEAFF
NA	TRBV5-1	TRBJ1-2	NA	TGCGCCAGCAGGTCGAGCTTTAACTATGGCTACACCTTC	CASRSSFNYGYTF
few	TRBV2	TRBJ2-2	NA	TGTGCCAGCGGAGACGGGGAGCTGTTTTTT	CASGDGELFF
NA	TRBV5-1	TRBJ1-1	TRBD1	TGCGCCAGCAGCTTAACAGGGGGGGCGGCTGAAGCTTTCTTT	CASSLTGGAAEAFF
once	TRBV2	TRBJ1-4	NA	TGTGCCAGCTGTCCCGGGGTGGGGTTAAGTGAAAAACTGTTTTTT	CASCPGVGLSEKLFF
few	TRBV6-1	TRBJ2-1	TRBD2	TGTGCCAGCAGTGAATCACTAGCGGGAGGTGGCGGTGAGCAGTTCTTC	CASSESLAGGGGEQFF
few	TRBV20-1	TRBJ1-4	NA	TGCAGTGTCAGCGTGAATGAAAAACTGTTTTTT	CSVSVNEKLFF
few	TRBV12-3/TRBV12-4	TRBJ2-7	NA	TGTGCCAGCAGCACACTCGACAGCTCGCACGAGCAGTACTTC	CASSTLDSSHEQYF
once	TRBV14	TRBJ1-1	NA	TGTGCCAGCAGCCAAGGAATACAGGGTGAAGCTTTCTTT	CASSQGIQGEAFF
NA	TRBV29-1	TRBJ2-1	TRBD2	TGCAGCGTTGAGGCTAGCGGAAGCTCCTACAATGAGCAGTTCTTC	CSVEASGSSYNEQFF
few	TRBV18	TRBJ2-2	NA	TGTGCCAGCTCACCACCTTCGGTCGCCGGGGAGCTGTTTTTT	CASSPPSVAGELFF
many	TRBV20-1	TRBJ2-1	TRBD2	TGCAGTGCGAGTTTCCCCCGCGGGAGGGCCCCATACAATGAGCAGTTCTTC	CSASFPRGRAPYNEQFF
few	TRBV9	TRBJ1-4	NA	TGTGCCAGCAGCGTAGGTCTTAATGAAAAACTGTTTTTT	CASSVGLNEKLFF
NA	TRBV5-5	TRBJ1-2	NA	TGTGCCAGCAGCCTGGCATGGGGGATTGCGGATGGCTACACCTTC	CASSLAWGIADGYTF
NA	TRBV20-1	TRBJ2-3	TRBD2	TGCAGTGCTAGAGAAAGATCGCTAGCGGCCCTCTGGGATACGCAGTATTTT	CSARERSLAALWDTQYF
NA	TRBV7-9	TRBJ2-3	TRBD2	TGTGCCAGCAGCTCATCGCCGGGACTAGCGGTGGCAGATACGCAGTATTTT	CASSSSPGLAVADTQYF
few	TRBV3-1	TRBJ2-2	NA	TGTGCCAGCAGCCAATGGGGGGGCTCCCCCACCGGGGAGCTGTTTTTT	CASSQWGGSPTGELFF
NA	TRBV7-3	TRBJ2-2	TRBD1	TGTGCCAGCAGCAACGACAGGGCCGGGGAGCTGTTTTTT	CASSNDRAGELFF
NA	TRBV7-9	TRBJ2-1	NA	TGTGCCAGCAGCTTAGAAAGCCGCGGGCAGTTCTTC	CASSLESRGQFF
many	TRBV12-3/TRBV12-4	TRBJ1-5	NA	TGTGCCAGCAGTTTGAATCGGCAGCCCCAGCATTTT	CASSLNRQPQHF
NA	TRBV12-3/TRBV12-4	TRBJ2-5	NA	TGTGCCAGCGAGGGGGTGTATGAGACCCAGTACTTC	CASEGVYETQYF
few	TRBV5-1	TRBJ1-1	NA	TGCGCCAGCAGCTTCACCTGGACAGCGAACACTGAAGCTTTCTTT	CASSFTWTANTEAFF
few	TRBV15	TRBJ2-1	NA	TGTGCCACCAGCAGCCGACAGGACTCCTCCTACAATGAGCAGTTCTTC	CATSSRQDSSYNEQFF
many	TRBV6-5	TRBJ2-3	NA	TGTGCCAGCAGTTACCCAGGCACAGATACGCAGTATTTT	CASSYPGTDTQYF
NA	TRBV9	TRBJ2-5	TRBD2	TGTGCCAGCAGCGTAGATTCGGAGGAGCGGGAGATAAAGACCCAGTACTTC	CASSVDSEEREIKTQYF
NA	TRBV6-5	TRBJ2-3	NA	TGTGCCAGCAGTTACTCGAGTGGGGTTTCAGATACGCAGTATTTT	CASSYSSGVSDTQYF
few	TRBV24-1	TRBJ2-2	NA	TGTGCCACCAGTCTGAACACCGGGGAGCTGTTTTTT	CATSLNTGELFF
NA	TRBV20-1	TRBJ1-5	NA	TGCAGTGCTGTCAGGGGAGGGGTCAATCAGCCCCAGCATTTT	CSAVRGGVNQPQHF
many	TRBV12-3/TRBV12-4	TRBJ2-4	NA	TGTGCCAGCAGTTTAGGAGGGGACAAAAACATTCAGTACTTC	CASSLGGDKNIQYF
few	TRBV12-3/TRBV12-4	TRBJ2-1	NA	TGTGCCACCAGATCCCGGAGTTTACAGTTCTTC	CATRSRSLQFF
few	TRBV12-3/TRBV12-4	TRBJ2-1	TRBD2	TGTGCCAGCAGTTTAGCTTCGGGGAGGGATGAGCAGTTCTTC	CASSLASGRDEQFF
NA	TRBV6-1	TRBJ2-7	TRBD1	TGTGCCAGCAGTGAACGCCAGGGGGTCAACTACGAGCAGTACTTC	CASSERQGVNYEQYF
few	TRBV20-1	TRBJ2-5	TRBD1	TGCAGTGCTAGTGGTCAGGGGGCAGGGGAGACCCAGTACTTC	CSASGQGAGETQYF
few	TRBV5-1	TRBJ2-3	TRBD2	TGCGCCAGCAGCACTCCACTAGCGGGGGGGATTAGCACAGATACGCAGTATTTT	CASSTPLAGGISTDTQYF
once	TRBV7-9	TRBJ2-3	NA	TGTGCCAGCAGCCCCCGGCGGACGGGAGATACGCAGTATTTT	CASSPRRTGDTQYF
few	TRBV7-2	TRBJ1-5	NA	TGTGCCAGCAGCTTAGTTCACTCCGATCAGCCCCAGCATTTT	CASSLVHSDQPQHF
few	TRBV13	TRBJ1-1	NA	TGTGCCAGCAGCTTAGGAGAGTTTGAAGCTTTCTTT	CASSLGEFEAFF
NA	TRBV5-6	TRBJ1-2	NA	TGTGCCAGCAGCTTGGATCGTTCGGGCTACACCTTC	CASSLDRSGYTF
NA	TRBV20-1	TRBJ2-3	NA	TGCAGTGCTTACTACACAGATACGCAGTATTTT	CSAYYTDTQYF
few	TRBV3-1	TRBJ1-6	NA	TGTGCCAGCAGCCAAGGAGGCCTATATAATTCACCCCTCCACTTT	CASSQGGLYNSPLHF